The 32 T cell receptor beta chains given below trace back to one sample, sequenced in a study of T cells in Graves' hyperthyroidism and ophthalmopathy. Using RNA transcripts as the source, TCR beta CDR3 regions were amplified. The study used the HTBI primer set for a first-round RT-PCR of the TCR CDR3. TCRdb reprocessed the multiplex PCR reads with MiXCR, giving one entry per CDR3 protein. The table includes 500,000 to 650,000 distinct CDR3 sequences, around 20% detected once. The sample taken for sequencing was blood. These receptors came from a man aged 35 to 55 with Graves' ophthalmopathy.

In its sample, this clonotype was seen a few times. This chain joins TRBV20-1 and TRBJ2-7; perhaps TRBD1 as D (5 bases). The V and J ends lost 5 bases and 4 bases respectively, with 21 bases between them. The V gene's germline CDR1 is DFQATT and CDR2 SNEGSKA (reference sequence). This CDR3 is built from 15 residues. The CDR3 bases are TGCAGTGCTTCTTCCAGGGCGGAATCCCCTTACGAGCAGTACTTC. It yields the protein CSASSRAESPYEQYF.

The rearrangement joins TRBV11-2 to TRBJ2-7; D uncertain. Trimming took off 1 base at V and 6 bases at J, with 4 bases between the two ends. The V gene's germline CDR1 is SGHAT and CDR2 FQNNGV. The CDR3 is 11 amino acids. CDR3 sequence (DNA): TGTGCCAGCAGCTTAGGGCTCGAGCAGTACTTC. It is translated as CASSLGLEQYF.

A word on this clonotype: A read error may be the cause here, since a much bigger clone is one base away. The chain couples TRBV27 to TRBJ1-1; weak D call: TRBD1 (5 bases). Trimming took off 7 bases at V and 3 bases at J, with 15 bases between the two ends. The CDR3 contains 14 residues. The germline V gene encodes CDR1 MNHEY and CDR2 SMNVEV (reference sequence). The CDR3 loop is CASKEGLMDTEAFF. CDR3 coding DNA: TGTGCCAGCAAAGAGGGGCTAATGGACACTGAAGCTTTCTTT.

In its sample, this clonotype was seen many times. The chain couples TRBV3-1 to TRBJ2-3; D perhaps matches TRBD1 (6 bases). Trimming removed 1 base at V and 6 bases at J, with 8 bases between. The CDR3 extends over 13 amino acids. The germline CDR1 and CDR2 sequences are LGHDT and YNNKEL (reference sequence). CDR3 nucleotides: TGTGCCAGCAGCCAAGCAGGGGTGGATACGCAGTATTTT. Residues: CASSQAGVDTQYF.

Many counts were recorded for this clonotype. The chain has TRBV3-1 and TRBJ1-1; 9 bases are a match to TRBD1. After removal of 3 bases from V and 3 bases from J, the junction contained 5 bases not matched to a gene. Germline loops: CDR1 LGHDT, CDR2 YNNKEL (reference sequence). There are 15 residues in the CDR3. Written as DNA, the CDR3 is TGTGCCAGCAGCCATGCCGGACAGGGGTACACTGAAGCTTTCTTT. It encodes CASSHAGQGYTEAFF.

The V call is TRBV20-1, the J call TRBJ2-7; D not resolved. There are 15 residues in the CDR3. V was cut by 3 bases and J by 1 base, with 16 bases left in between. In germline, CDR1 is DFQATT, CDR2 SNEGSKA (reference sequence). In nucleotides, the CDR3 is TGCAGTGCTAGCGGATACGGGCTGGCATCCTACGAGCAGTACTTC. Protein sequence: CSASGYGLASYEQYF.

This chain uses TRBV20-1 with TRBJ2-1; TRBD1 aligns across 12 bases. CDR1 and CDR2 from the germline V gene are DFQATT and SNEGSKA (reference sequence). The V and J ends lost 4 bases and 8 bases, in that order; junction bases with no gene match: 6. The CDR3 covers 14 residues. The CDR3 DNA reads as TGCAGTGCTATCCGGGACAGGGGGCGGGATGAGCAGTTCTTC. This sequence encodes CSAIRDRGRDEQFF.

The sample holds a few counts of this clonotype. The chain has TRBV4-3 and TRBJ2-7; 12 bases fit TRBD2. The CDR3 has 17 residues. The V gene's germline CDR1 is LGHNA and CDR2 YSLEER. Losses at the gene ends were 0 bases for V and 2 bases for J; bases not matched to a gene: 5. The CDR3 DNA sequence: TGCGCCAGCAGCCAAGACTTAACTAGCGGGAGGCCCTACGAGCAGTACTTC. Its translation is CASSQDLTSGRPYEQYF.

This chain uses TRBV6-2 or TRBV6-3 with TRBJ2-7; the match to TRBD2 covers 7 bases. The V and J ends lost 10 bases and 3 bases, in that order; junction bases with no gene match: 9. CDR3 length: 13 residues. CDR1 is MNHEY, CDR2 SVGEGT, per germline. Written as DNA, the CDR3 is TGTGCCATCAGCGGGGAGGTCCTCTACGAGCAGTACTTC. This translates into CAISGEVLYEQYF.

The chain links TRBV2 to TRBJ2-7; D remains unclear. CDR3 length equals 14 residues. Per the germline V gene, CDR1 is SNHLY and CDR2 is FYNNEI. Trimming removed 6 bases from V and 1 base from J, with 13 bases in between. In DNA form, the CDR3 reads TGTGCCAGCAGACGACATGCCGTTTCCTACGAGCAGTACTTC. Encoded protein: CASRRHAVSYEQYF.

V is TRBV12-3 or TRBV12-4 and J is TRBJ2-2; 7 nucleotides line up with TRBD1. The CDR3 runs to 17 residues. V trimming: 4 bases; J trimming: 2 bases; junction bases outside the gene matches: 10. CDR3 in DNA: TGTGCCAGCAGTTCCCGACAGGGCGGTTACAACACCGGGGAGCTGTTTTTT. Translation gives CASSSRQGGYNTGELFF.

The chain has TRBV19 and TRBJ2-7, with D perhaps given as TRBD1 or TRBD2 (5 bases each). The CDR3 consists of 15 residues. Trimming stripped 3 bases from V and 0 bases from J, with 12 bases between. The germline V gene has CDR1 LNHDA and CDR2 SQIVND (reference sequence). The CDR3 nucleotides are TGTGCCAGTAGTATCGGGACGGAAAGCTCCTACGAGCAGTACTTC. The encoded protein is CASSIGTESSYEQYF.

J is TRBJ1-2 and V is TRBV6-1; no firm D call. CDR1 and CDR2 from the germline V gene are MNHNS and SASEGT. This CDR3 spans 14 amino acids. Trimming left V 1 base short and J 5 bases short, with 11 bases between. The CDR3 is CASSEDRLLYGYTF. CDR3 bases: TGTGCCAGCAGTGAAGACAGACTCCTATATGGCTACACCTTC.

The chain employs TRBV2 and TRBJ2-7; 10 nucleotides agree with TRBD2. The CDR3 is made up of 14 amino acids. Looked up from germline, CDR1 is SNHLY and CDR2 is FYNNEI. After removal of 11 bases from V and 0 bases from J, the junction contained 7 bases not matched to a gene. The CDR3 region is CAFRWTSGSYEQYF. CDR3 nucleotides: TGTGCCTTCAGGTGGACTAGCGGCTCCTACGAGCAGTACTTC. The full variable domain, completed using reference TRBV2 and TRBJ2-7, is EPEVTQTPSHQVTQMGQEVILRCVPISNHLYFYWYRQILGQKVEFLVSFYNNEISEKSEIFDDQFSVERPDGSNFTLKIRSTKLEDSAMYFCAFRWTSGSYEQYFGPGTRLTVT.

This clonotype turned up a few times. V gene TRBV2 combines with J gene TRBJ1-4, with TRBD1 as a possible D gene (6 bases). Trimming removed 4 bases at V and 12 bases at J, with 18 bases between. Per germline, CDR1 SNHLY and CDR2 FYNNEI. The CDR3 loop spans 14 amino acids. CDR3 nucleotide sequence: TGTGCCAGCAGTGTCGGACAGTTCCCAACGGAACTGTTTTTT. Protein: CASSVGQFPTELFF.

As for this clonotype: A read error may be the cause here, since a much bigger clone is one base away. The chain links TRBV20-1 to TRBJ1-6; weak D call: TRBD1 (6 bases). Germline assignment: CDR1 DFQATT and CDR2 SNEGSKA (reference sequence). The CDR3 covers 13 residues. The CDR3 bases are TGCAGTGCACGGACAGACCGAAATTCACCCCCCCACTTT. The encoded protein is CSARTDRNSPPHF.

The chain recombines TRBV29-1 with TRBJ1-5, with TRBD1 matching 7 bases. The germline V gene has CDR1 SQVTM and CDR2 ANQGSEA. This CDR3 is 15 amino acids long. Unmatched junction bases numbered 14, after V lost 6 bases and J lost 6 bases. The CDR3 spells CSVTLSEGAGQPQHF. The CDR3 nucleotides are TGCAGCGTGACTCTTAGCGAGGGGGCAGGTCAGCCCCAGCATTTT.

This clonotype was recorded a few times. CDR3 region: CATNLPTFPRPEAFF. DNA for the CDR3: TGTGCCACCAATCTACCGACGTTTCCTCGCCCTGAAGCTTTCTTT. This sequence joins TRBV28 and TRBJ1-1; D gene unclear. The length of the CDR3 is 15 residues. The germline V gene encodes CDR1 MDHEN and CDR2 SYDVKM. V lost 10 bases and J lost 6, with 24 bases in between. The full variable domain, with the rest looked up from reference TRBV28 and TRBJ1-1, is DVKVTQSSRYLVKRTGEKVFLECVQDMDHENMFWYRQDPGLGLRLIYFSYDVKMKEKGDIPEGYSVSREKKERFSLILESASTNQTSMYLCATNLPTFPRPEAFFGQGTRLTVV.

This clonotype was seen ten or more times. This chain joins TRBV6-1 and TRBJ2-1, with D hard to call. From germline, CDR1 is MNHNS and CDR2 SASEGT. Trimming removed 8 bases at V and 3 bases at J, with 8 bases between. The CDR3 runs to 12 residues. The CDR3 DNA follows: TGTGCCAGCGTAAATCACTACAATGAGCAGTTCTTC. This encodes CASVNHYNEQFF.

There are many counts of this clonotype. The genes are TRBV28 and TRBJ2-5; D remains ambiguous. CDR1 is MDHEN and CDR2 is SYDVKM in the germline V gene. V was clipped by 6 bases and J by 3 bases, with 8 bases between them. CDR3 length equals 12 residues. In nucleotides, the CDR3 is TGTGCCAGCAGCCTAGTTAAAGAGACCCAGTACTTC. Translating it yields CASSLVKETQYF. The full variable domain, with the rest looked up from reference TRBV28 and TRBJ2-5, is DVKVTQSSRYLVKRTGEKVFLECVQDMDHENMFWYRQDPGLGLRLIYFSYDVKMKEKGDIPEGYSVSREKKERFSLILESASTNQTSMYLCASSLVKETQYFGPGTRLLVL.

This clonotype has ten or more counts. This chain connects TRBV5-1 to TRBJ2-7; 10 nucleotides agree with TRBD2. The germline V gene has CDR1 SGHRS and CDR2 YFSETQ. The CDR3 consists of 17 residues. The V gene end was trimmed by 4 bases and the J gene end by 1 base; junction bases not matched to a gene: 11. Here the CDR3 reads CASSLQPLAGYSYEQYF. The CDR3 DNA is TGCGCCAGCAGCCTGCAACCACTAGCGGGGTATTCCTACGAGCAGTACTTC.

The CDR3 here is CASSLGTQYEQYF. CDR3 DNA: TGTGCCAGCAGCTTGGGGACTCAATACGAGCAGTACTTC. This sequence joins TRBV5-4 and TRBJ2-7, with D perhaps TRBD2 (5 bases). The CDR3 is 13 amino acids. Trimming removed 0 bases at V and 4 bases at J, with 8 bases between. CDR1 is SGHNT, CDR2 YYREEE, per germline (reference sequence).

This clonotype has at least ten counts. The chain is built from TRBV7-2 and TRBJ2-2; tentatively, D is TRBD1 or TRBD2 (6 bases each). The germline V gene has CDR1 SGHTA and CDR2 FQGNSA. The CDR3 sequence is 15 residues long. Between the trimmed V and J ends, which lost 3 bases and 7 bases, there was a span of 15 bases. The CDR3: CASSLTGSGIGELFF. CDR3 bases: TGTGCCAGCAGCTTGACAGGTAGCGGTATCGGGGAGCTGTTTTTT.

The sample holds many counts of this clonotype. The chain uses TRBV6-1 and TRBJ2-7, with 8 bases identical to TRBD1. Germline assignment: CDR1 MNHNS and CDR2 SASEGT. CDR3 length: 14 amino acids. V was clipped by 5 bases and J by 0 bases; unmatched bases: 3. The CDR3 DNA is TGTGCCAGCAGTTCAGACAGGGGCTCCTACGAGCAGTACTTC. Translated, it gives CASSSDRGSYEQYF.

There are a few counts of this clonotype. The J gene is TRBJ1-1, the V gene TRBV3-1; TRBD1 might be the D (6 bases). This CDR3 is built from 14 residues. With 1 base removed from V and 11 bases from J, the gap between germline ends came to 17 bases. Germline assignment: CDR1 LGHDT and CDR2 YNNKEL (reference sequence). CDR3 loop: CASSQAGWGASAFF. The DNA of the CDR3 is TGTGCCAGCAGCCAAGCGGGGTGGGGGGCGAGCGCTTTCTTT.

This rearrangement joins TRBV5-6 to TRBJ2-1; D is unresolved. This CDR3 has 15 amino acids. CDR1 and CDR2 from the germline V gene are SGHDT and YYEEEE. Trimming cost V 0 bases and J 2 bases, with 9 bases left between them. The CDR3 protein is CASSLVPSPYNEQFF. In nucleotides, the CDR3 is TGTGCCAGCAGCTTGGTACCTTCCCCCTACAATGAGCAGTTCTTC.

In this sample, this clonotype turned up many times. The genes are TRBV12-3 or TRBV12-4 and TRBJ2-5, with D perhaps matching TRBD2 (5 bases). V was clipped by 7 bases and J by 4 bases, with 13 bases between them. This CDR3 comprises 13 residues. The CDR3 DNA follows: TGTGCCAGCAACCCGACTGAGGGAGAGACCCAGTACTTC. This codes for CASNPTEGETQYF.

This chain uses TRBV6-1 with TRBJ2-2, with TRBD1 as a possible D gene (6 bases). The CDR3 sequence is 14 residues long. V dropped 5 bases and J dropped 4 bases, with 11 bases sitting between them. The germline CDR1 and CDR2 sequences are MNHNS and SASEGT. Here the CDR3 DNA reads TGTGCCAGCAGTTCTGGGGGCTTCACCGGGGAGCTGTTTTTT. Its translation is CASSSGGFTGELFF.

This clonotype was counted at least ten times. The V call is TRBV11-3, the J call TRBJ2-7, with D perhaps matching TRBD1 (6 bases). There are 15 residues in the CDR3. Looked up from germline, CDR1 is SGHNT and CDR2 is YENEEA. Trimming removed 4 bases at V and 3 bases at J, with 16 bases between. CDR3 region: CASSSQGHGHYEQYF. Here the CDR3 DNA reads TGTGCCAGCAGCTCCCAGGGACATGGTCACTACGAGCAGTACTTC.

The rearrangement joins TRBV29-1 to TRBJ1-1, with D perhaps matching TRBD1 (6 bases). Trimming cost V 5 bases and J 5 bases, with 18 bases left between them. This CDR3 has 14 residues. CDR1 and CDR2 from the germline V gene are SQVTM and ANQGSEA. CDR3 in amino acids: CSVTGTILRTEAFF. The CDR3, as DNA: TGCAGCGTTACTGGGACAATCTTGAGGACTGAAGCTTTCTTT.

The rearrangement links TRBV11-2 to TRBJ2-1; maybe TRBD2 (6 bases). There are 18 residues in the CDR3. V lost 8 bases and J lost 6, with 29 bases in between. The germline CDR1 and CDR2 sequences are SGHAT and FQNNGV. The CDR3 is CASGYPPTGTSRLNEQFF. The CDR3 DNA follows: TGTGCCAGCGGATACCCCCCTACCGGGACTTCTCGCCTCAATGAGCAGTTCTTC.

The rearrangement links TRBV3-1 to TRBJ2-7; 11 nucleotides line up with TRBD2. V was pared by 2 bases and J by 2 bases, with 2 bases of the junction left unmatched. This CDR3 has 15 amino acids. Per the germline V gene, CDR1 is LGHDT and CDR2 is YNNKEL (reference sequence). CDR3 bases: TGTGCCAGCAGCCAATCACTAGCGGGGGCCTACGAGCAGTACTTC. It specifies CASSQSLAGAYEQYF.